The source of this T cell receptor (beta chain) is a study of CD8+ T cells in alopecia areata. The study's findings and limits: The study also sequences resident alphabeta T cells of normal skin in scalp samples. Higher clonality than in normal scalp was seen in lesional scalp, especially alopecia totalis/universalis. Mouse data revealed clearer TCR sharing than patient data did, a gap possibly tied to HLA.

From germline, CDR1 is SGDLS and CDR2 YYNGEE. The V end was cut by 0 bases, the J end by 2 bases, with 7 bases between. The CDR3 has 14 amino acids. RNA extraction and reverse transcription yielded cDNA as sequencing template. TCRdb's copy holds only in-frame clones and misses some; the assay was immunoSEQ multiplex PCR. Of roughly 60,000 clones in the sample, roughly 47% were seen once. Peripheral blood and lesional scalp punch biopsies were taken from alopecia areata patients. This clone was picked up a small number of times. Its target is not known. Sequencing input: NKG2D-low CD8+ T cells sorted from blood. This chain links TRBV9 with TRBJ2-3; D not resolved. This receptor was identified in a human donor with alopecia areata. CDR3 bases: TGTGCCAGCAGCGTAGGTCCGTTCACAGATACGCAGTATTTT. It yields the protein CASSVGPFTDTQYF.